The 10 T cell receptor beta chains below were found in one sample sequenced in a study of response to subunit inactivated influenza vaccine. TCRdb independently ran MiXCR on the RT-PCR reads; one entry per CDR3 protein. The table includes about 780,000 distinct CDR3 sequences, less than 20% detected once. The source was PBMCs from blood, collected roughly 5 days after vaccination. The source of these receptors is a man in his forties or fifties who received an inactivated influenza vaccine.

The table lists this clonotype with a few counts. V is TRBV20-1 and J is TRBJ2-5, with 8 bases identical to TRBD1. The ends lost 0 bases at V and 0 bases at J; junction bases unmatched: 6. CDR1 is DFQATT and CDR2 is SNEGSKA in the germline V gene (reference sequence). This CDR3 is built from 16 residues. CDR3 residues: CSARDLNRGYQETQYF. CDR3 DNA sequence: TGCAGTGCTAGAGATCTAAACAGGGGGTACCAAGAGACCCAGTACTTC.

The chain carries TRBV7-2 and TRBJ2-7, with D perhaps TRBD2 (5 bases). The CDR3 has 19 amino acids. Germline V gene data show CDR1 as SGHTA and CDR2 as FQGNSA. Deletions cut 0 bases from V and 3 bases from J, with 24 bases between. CDR3 region: CASSLALPQRAAGGYEQYF. The CDR3 DNA reads as TGTGCCAGCAGCTTAGCATTACCACAACGAGCGGCGGGCGGCTACGAGCAGTACTTC.

The chain joins TRBV29-1 to TRBJ1-1; 7 nucleotides line up with TRBD1. The germline V gene encodes CDR1 SQVTM and CDR2 ANQGSEA. The CDR3 totals 14 residues. V lost 3 bases and J lost 1; bases outside the gene matches: 5. The CDR3 region has the DNA TGCAGCGTTGAGGGACAGCCACGGAACACTGAAGCTTTCTTT. It is translated as CSVEGQPRNTEAFF.

Many counts were recorded for this clonotype. V usage is TRBV12-3 or TRBV12-4 and J usage is TRBJ2-7, with no clear D. V was cut by 4 bases and J by 3 bases, with 7 bases left in between. The CDR3 is 12 residues long. The CDR3 here is CASSSPGYEQYF. CDR3 sequence (DNA): TGTGCCAGCAGTTCCCCCGGCTACGAGCAGTACTTC.

This clonotype was counted only a few times. The V call is TRBV20-1, the J call TRBJ2-5, with TRBD1 matching 7 bases. The CDR3 length is 13 residues. Per the germline V gene, CDR1 is DFQATT and CDR2 is SNEGSKA (reference sequence). Trimming took 3 bases from V and 7 from J; bases not matched to a gene: 8. CDR3 region: CSARTQGSGTQYF. The CDR3 region has the DNA TGCAGTGCTAGGACACAGGGGAGTGGGACCCAGTACTTC.

The J gene is TRBJ2-3, the V gene TRBV9; 7 nucleotides line up with TRBD2. This CDR3 spans 17 amino acids. Trimming at V came to 0 bases and at J to 2 bases, leaving 9 bases not matched to a gene. Germline lookup yields CDR1 SGDLS and CDR2 YYNGEE. The CDR3 sequence: CASSVAPGGPNTDTQYF. The DNA for the CDR3 is TGTGCCAGCAGCGTAGCTCCGGGAGGACCTAACACAGATACGCAGTATTTT.

This clonotype was seen only a few times. The V call is TRBV5-6, the J call TRBJ2-2; D may be TRBD1 (7 bases). Germline CDR1 SGHDT, CDR2 YYEEEE. The CDR3 runs to 15 residues. V dropped 5 bases and J dropped 6 bases, with 17 bases sitting between them. DNA of the CDR3: TGTGCCAGCAGGTCGACAGGGAGGTCAGCCGGGGAGCTGTTTTTT. This gives the protein CASRSTGRSAGELFF.

This clonotype was observed a few times. This chain links TRBV20-1 with TRBJ2-1, with D uncertain. Germline V gives CDR1 DFQATT, CDR2 SNEGSKA (reference sequence). The CDR3 sequence is 13 residues long. Deletions cut 6 bases from V and 0 bases from J, with 9 bases between. CDR3 region: CSAPQYSYNEQFF. The DNA for the CDR3 is TGCAGTGCCCCCCAGTACTCCTACAATGAGCAGTTCTTC.

The chain has TRBV11-2 and TRBJ2-2; D gene ambiguous. Germline values: CDR1 SGHAT, CDR2 FQNNGV. The CDR3 covers 13 residues. With 7 bases removed from V and 6 bases from J, the gap between germline ends came to 12 bases. The CDR3 DNA sequence: TGTGCCAGCACCCCCTCCGGCTCCGGGGAGCTGTTTTTT. It translates to CASTPSGSGELFF.

The rearrangement links TRBV7-2 to TRBJ2-1; 10 bases fit TRBD1. This CDR3 contains 14 residues. V was pared by 4 bases and J by 9 bases, with 6 bases of the junction left unmatched. The V gene's germline CDR1 is SGHTA and CDR2 FQGNSA. The DNA for the CDR3 is TGTGCCAGCAGCTCGCCGACAGGGGGCTTTGAGCAGTTCTTC. It specifies CASSSPTGGFEQFF.